This TCR beta chain was recovered during a study of T cell responses to AZD1222 COVID-19 vaccine. Study observations and caveats: Epitopes outside B.1.351 and B.1.1.7 mutated regions reportedly drew nearly half of spike TCRs. Sampling captured repertoires only after the peak T cell response. The sample set comprised mostly white British donors with more females, and clonal diversity was possibly underestimated.

In the case of this clone: Its antigen is still unknown.

The repertoire was sequenced with immunoSEQ multiplex PCR; TCRdb's copy has only in-frame clones and lacks some. The sample contains some 85,000 clones, roughly nine tenths of which appear only once. This CDR3 comprises 17 residues. V shed 1 base, J shed 4 bases, and the junction held 5 bases outside the gene matches. Germline CDR1 and CDR2: SGHRS and YFSETQ. The chain links TRBV5-1 to TRBJ2-1, with 13 nucleotides matching TRBD2. The material sequenced was peripheral blood, taken on day 0 of AZD1222 vaccination. The receptor was isolated from an adult in good health. The CDR3 DNA follows: TGCGCCAGCAGCTTGAAGGGACTAGCGGGATTTTACAATGAGCAGTTCTTC. Translation: CASSLKGLAGFYNEQFF.